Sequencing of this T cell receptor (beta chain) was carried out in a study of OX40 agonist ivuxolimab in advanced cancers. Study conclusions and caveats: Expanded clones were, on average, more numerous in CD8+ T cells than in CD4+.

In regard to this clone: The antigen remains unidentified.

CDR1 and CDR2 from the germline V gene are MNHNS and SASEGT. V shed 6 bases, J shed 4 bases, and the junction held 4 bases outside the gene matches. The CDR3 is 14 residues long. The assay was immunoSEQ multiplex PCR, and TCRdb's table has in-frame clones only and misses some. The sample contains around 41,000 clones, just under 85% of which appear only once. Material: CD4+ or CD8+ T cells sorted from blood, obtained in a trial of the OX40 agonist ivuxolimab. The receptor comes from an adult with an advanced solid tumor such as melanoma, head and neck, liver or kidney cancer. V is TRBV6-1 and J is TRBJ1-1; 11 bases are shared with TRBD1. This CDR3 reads CASRPGQGVTEAFF. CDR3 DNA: TGTGCCAGCAGGCCGGGACAGGGGGTCACTGAAGCTTTCTTT.